This T cell receptor beta chain was captured in a study of PD-L1 blockade in urothelial cancer. Study details: Patients' prior chemotherapy regimens numbered 0 to 3. Median T cell yield per blood sample was over 140,000 cells.

Time point in this sample: peripheral blood 6 weeks after treatment start. Here immunoSEQ multiplex PCR was the method, and the copy in TCRdb shows in-frame clones only, minus some. The data contain more than 95,000 clones, roughly 88% of them singletons. The CDR3 has 16 amino acids. Germline CDR1 and CDR2: SNHLY and FYNNEI. V was pared by 1 base and J by 4 bases, with 14 bases between. The specimen comprised PBMCs, sampled around atezolizumab (anti-PD-L1) treatment. This sequence was found in a man aged 45-65 years with urothelial cancer. The chain couples TRBV2 to TRBJ1-5; D is possibly TRBD1 (5 bases). The CDR3 loop is CASSEVLRGRNQPQHF. DNA for the CDR3: TGTGCCAGCAGTGAAGTATTGCGGGGGAGGAATCAGCCCCAGCATTTT.